The source of this T cell receptor beta chain is a study of blood T cell repertoires in COVID-19. Study details: Sites in the United States, Italy and Spain provided acute and convalescent COVID-19 samples. PBMCs, B-cell-depleted T cells, or T cells provided the cDNA or gDNA that made up the material.

Germline V gene data show CDR1 as MNHNY and CDR2 as SVGAGI (reference sequence). Losses at the gene ends were 4 bases for V and 2 bases for J; bases not matched to a gene: 3. This CDR3 spans 16 amino acids. In the source study's methods: The assay estimated nucleated cells by amplifying reference gene primers. The repertoire was sequenced with immunoSEQ multiplex PCR; TCRdb's copy has only in-frame clones and lacks some. V, J and clone size are those of that table, while D and trimming were read from the DNA. The repertoire holds approximately 250,000 clones, with over 70% as singletons. V and J are TRBV6-6 and TRBJ1-4, with TRBD1 matching 11 bases. This receptor was taken from a human donor in a cohort sampled during active COVID-19. The sample was peripheral blood. The CDR3 sequence is CASSSGQGATNEKLFF. Here the CDR3 DNA reads TGTGCCAGCAGTTCTGGACAGGGGGCGACTAATGAAAAACTGTTTTTT.